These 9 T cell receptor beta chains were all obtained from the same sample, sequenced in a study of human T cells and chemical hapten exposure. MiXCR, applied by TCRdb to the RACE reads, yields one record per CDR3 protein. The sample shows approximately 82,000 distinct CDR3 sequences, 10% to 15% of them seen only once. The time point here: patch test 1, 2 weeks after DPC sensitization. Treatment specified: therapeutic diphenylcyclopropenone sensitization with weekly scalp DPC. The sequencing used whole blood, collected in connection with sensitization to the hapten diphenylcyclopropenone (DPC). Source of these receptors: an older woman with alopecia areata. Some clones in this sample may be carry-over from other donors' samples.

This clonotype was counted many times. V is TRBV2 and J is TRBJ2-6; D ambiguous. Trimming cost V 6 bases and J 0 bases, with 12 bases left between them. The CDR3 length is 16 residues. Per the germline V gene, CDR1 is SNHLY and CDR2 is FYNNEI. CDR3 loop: CASRGEADSGANVLTF. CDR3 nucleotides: TGTGCCAGCAGAGGAGAGGCCGACTCTGGGGCCAACGTCCTGACTTTC.

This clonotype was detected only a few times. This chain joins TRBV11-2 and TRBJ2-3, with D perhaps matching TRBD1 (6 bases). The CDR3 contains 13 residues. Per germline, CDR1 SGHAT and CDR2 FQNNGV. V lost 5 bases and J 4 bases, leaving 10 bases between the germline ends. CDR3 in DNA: TGTGCCAGCAGCGTACAGGGCTCAGATACGCAGTATTTT. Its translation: CASSVQGSDTQYF.

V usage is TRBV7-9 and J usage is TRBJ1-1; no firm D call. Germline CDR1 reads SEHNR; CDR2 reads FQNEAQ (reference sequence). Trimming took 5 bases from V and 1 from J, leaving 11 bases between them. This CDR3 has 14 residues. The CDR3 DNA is TGTGCCAGCAGCCCAGCAGGATCGAACACTGAAGCTTTCTTT. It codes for CASSPAGSNTEAFF.

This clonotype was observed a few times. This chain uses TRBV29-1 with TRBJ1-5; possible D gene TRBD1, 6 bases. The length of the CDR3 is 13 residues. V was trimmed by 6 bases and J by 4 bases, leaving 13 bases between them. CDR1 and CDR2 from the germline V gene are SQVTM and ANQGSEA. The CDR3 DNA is TGCAGCGTACGCTCCGGACAGAATCAGCCCCAGCATTTT. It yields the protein CSVRSGQNQPQHF.

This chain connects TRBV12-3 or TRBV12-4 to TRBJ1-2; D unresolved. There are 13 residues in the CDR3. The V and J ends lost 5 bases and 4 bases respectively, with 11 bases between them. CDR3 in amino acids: CASSPDRRYGYTF. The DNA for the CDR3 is TGTGCCAGCAGTCCCGACCGACGCTATGGCTACACCTTC.

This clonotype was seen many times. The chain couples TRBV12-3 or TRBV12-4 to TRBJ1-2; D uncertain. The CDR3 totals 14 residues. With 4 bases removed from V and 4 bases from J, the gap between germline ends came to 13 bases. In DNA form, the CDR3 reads TGTGCCAGCAGTTCCCCCTCAGGTTTCTATGGCTACACCTTC. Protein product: CASSSPSGFYGYTF.

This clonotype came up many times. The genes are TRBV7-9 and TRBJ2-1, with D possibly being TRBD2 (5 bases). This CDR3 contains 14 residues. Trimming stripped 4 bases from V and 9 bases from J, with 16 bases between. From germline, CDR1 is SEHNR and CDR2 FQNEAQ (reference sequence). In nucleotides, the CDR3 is TGTGCCAGCAGCTCATTCAGAGGGTTCGGTGAGCAGTTCTTC. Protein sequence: CASSSFRGFGEQFF.

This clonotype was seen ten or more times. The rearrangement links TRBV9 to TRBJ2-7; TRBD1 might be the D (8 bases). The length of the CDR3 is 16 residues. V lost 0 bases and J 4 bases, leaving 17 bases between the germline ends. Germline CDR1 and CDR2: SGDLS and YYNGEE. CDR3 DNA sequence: TGTGCCAGCAGCGTAGCGGGTGGACAGGGAGGGTACGAGCAGTACTTC. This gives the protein CASSVAGGQGGYEQYF. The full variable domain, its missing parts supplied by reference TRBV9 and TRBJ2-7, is DSGVTQTPKHLITATGQRVTLRCSPRSGDLSVYWYQQSLDQGLQFLIQYYNGEERAKGNILERFSAQQFPDLHSELNLSSLELGDSALYFCASSVAGGQGGYEQYFGPGTRLTVT.

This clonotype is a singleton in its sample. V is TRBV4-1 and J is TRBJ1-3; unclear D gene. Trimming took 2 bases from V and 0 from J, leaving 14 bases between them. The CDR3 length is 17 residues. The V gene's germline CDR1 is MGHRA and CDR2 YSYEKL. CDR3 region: CASSQTRILSSGNTIYF. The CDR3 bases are TGCGCCAGCAGCCAAACGAGAATCCTCAGCTCTGGAAACACCATATATTTT.